This TCR beta chain appears in the sequencing data of a study of T cells in localized non-small cell lung cancer. Sequencing used immunoSEQ multiplex PCR; TCRdb keeps in-frame clones, though not all of them. Counted here are approximately 31,000 clones, under 95% occurring once; the ten biggest clones make up 0.73%. Notes on the study in general: Adjacent lung tissue had a median 57 of the top 100 clones found in the tumor. Among the tissues sampled, uninvolved adjacent lung had the highest T cell clonality, above tumor. Investigators sequenced only a single tumor region, leaving heterogeneity possible.

Details on this clone: Its specificity is unknown.

Looked up from germline, CDR1 is PRHDT and CDR2 is FYEKMQ (reference sequence). V was shortened by 4 bases and J by 6 bases, with 7 bases between the two germline ends. The CDR3 extends over 11 amino acids. The chain links TRBV13 to TRBJ2-7, with D unresolved. This receptor was taken from a woman aged 35-75 years with stage I lung adenocarcinoma. The source was peripheral blood, collected before any cancer treatment. The DNA of the CDR3 is TGTGCCAGCAGCTCCCCAGGCGAGCAGTACTTC. Protein sequence: CASSSPGEQYF.